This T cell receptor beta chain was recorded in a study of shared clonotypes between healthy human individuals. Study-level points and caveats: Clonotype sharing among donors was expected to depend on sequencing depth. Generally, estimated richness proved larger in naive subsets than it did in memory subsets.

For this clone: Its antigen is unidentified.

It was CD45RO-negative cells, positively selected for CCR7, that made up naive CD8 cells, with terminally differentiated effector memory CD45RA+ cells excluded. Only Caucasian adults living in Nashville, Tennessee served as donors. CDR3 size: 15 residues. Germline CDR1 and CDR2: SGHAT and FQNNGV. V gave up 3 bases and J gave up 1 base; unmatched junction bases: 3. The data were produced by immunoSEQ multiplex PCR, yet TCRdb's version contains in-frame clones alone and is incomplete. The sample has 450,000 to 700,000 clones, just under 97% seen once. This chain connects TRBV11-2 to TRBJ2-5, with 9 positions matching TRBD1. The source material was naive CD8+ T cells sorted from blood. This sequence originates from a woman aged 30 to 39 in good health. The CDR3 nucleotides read TGTGCCAGCAGCTTGCCGACAGGGGGCCAAGAGACCCAGTACTTC. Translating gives CASSLPTGGQETQYF.